These 3 T cell receptor beta chains were sequenced from one sample in a study of Tregs in tolerant kidney transplant recipients (dated by TCRdb to the late 2010s). For these receptors, no antigen is known. Receptor libraries were prepared by the immunoSEQ multiplex PCR assay. This immuneACCESS table, as held by TCRdb, lists in-frame sequences with V and J called but not all clones. Of the missing ones, under half trace to an unresolved V gene in checked studies; the others have no known cause. A total of more than 25,000 clones appear in this sample, 82% of them only once. Together, the top ten hold more than 2% of the sample. What was sequenced was Tregs from blood cultured with allogeneic cells. The receptors shown here come from a human donor in good health.

The gene calls are TRBV11-3 and TRBJ2-7; no firm D call. The germline V gene encodes CDR1 SGHNT and CDR2 YENEEA. This CDR3 has 15 amino acids. V lost 4 bases and J 7 bases, leaving 20 bases between the germline ends. The CDR3 protein is CASSSPFRRRKEQYF. As DNA, the CDR3 is TGTGCCAGCAGCTCCCCGTTCCGCCGCCGGAAGGAGCAGTACTTC.

This clone was picked up a small number of times. The rearrangement uses TRBV4-1 and TRBJ1-1; D gene uncertain. The germline CDR1 and CDR2 sequences are MGHRA and YSYEKL. V was cut by 3 bases and J by 5 bases, with 10 bases left in between. There are 13 residues in the CDR3. The DNA for the CDR3 is TGCGCCAGCAGCCAGCAGGTGGGTACTGAAGCTTTCTTT. It encodes CASSQQVGTEAFF.

The genes are TRBV11-3 and TRBJ2-7; D possibly matches TRBD1 or TRBD2 (5 bases each). The ends were cut back, 4 bases at V and 0 bases at J, with 16 bases in the middle. Germline CDR1 and CDR2: SGHNT and YENEEA. The CDR3 spans 16 residues. DNA for the CDR3: TGTGCCAGCAGCTCTCGACAACGGGACCCCTCCTACGAGCAGTACTTC. As protein: CASSSRQRDPSYEQYF.